A single TCR beta chain is shown here with its context. Some clones are missing from TCRdb's copy, which holds only in-frame ones; the method was immunoSEQ multiplex PCR. This sample has about 64,000 clones, with approximately 92% found just once. The record originates from a study of blood T cell repertoires in COVID-19. At the level of the study: Sources were T cells, B-cell-depleted T cells, or PBMCs; the material itself was cDNA or gDNA.

The V and J ends lost 0 bases and 2 bases respectively, with 8 bases between them. The CDR3 has 15 amino acids. Germline-derived CDR1 and CDR2 are MGHRA and YSYEKL. The source material was peripheral blood. The clonotype originates from a woman older than 75 with active COVID-19. This sequence joins TRBV4-1 and TRBJ2-1; D not certain. CDR3 DNA: TGCGCCAGCAGCCAAGAATCTACCGCCTACAATGAGCAGTTCTTC. Translated, it gives CASSQESTAYNEQFF.